This paragraph covers one TCR beta chain sequence. This record belongs to a study of cytomegalovirus exposure and HLA in healthy donors. TCRdb's copy holds only in-frame clones and misses some; the assay was immunoSEQ multiplex PCR. The profile shows around 230,000 clones, about 90% of them singletons. The CDR3 is 14 amino acids. Germline assignment: CDR1 MDHEN and CDR2 SYDVKM. Trimming at V came to 7 bases and at J to 8 bases, leaving 8 bases not matched to a gene. This clonotype was obtained from a woman in her thirties in good health and CMV-seropositive. Input material: PBMCs. The chain couples TRBV28 to TRBJ1-3, with TRBD1 matching 10 bases. The CDR3 reads CASTAWGQGYTIYF. The CDR3 DNA is TGTGCCAGCACGGCCTGGGGACAGGGGTACACCATATATTTT.